A single sample gave rise to the 10 T cell receptor beta chains below, sequenced in a study of blood T cell repertoires in COVID-19 (dated by TCRdb to the early 2020s). The library was made by the immunoSEQ multiplex PCR assay. As stored in TCRdb, this immuneACCESS dataset retains in-frame rearrangements with V and J assigned. A fraction of the clones does not appear; measured against another copy, unresolved V genes explain less than half of the discrepancy, and the remainder lacks a known reason. The sample table records around 230,000 clones; about nine tenths of these occur just once. Roughly 7.8% of the sample lies in the top ten. Specimen: peripheral blood. The receptors were sampled from a man in his sixties who had recovered from COVID-19.

The chain joins TRBV5-6 to TRBJ1-2; D possibly corresponds to TRBD1 (5 bases). V was clipped by 1 base and J by 2 bases, with 12 bases between them. The CDR3 totals 15 residues. Germline V CDR1 and CDR2: SGHDT, YYEEEE. The CDR3 sequence: CASSLFGQTNYGYTF. DNA for the CDR3: TGTGCCAGCAGCTTGTTCGGACAAACCAACTATGGCTACACCTTC.

The chain links TRBV5-6 to TRBJ2-5; D is ambiguous. V was trimmed by 1 base and J by 4 bases, leaving 11 bases between them. CDR1 SGHDT and CDR2 YYEEEE come from the germline V gene. The CDR3 covers 14 residues. Here the CDR3 DNA reads TGTGCCAGCAGCTTGTCGGGTATCCTAGAGACCCAGTACTTC. Translating gives CASSLSGILETQYF.

The chain has TRBV5-6 and TRBJ1-6; 7 nucleotides match TRBD1. Losses at the gene ends were 1 base for V and 10 bases for J; bases not matched to a gene: 2. This CDR3 is built from 13 residues. Germline CDR1 SGHDT, CDR2 YYEEEE. The CDR3 DNA follows: TGTGCCAGCAGCTTGCACAGGGGCTCACCCCTCCACTTT. Translation gives CASSLHRGSPLHF.

The chain uses TRBV19 and TRBJ1-4; TRBD1 matches at 7 bases. The CDR3 has 15 residues. CDR1 is LNHDA and CDR2 is SQIVND in the germline V gene (reference sequence). V was pared by 5 bases and J by 5 bases, with 8 bases of the junction left unmatched. The CDR3 DNA sequence: TGTGCCAGTAGTTCATACAGGGGAAGGAATGAAAAACTGTTTTTT. It is translated as CASSSYRGRNEKLFF.

V and J are TRBV24-1 and TRBJ2-2, with 7 nucleotides matching TRBD1. Germline V gene sequence: CDR1 KGHDR, CDR2 SFDVKD. The CDR3 is 15 amino acids. The ends lost 4 bases at V and 5 bases at J; junction bases unmatched: 6. The CDR3 nucleotides read TGTGCCACCAGTGAACGACAGGGAAATACCGGGGAGCTGTTTTTT. Residues: CATSERQGNTGELFF.

The chain links TRBV19 to TRBJ1-2; 8 bases match TRBD1. The CDR3 sequence is 15 residues long. Trimming at V came to 6 bases and at J to 0 bases, leaving 6 bases not matched to a gene. CDR1 and CDR2 from the germline V gene are LNHDA and SQIVND (reference sequence). The CDR3 nucleotides read TGTGCCAGTAGACCTACAGGGGGTACTAACTATGGCTACACCTTC. This translates into CASRPTGGTNYGYTF.

The chain joins TRBV5-1 to TRBJ1-4; the match to TRBD1 covers 9 bases. The CDR3 loop spans 15 amino acids. Per the germline V gene, CDR1 is SGHRS and CDR2 is YFSETQ. Trimming cost V 4 bases and J 0 bases; bases outside gene matches: 1. The chain's CDR3 is CASSRQGATNEKLFF. As DNA, the CDR3 is TGCGCCAGCAGCCGACAGGGGGCAACTAATGAAAAACTGTTTTTT. The whole variable domain, remainder taken from reference TRBV5-1 and TRBJ1-4, is KAGVTQTPRYLIKTRGQQVTLSCSPISGHRSVSWYQQTPGQGLQFLFEYFSETQRNKGNFPGRFSGRQFSNSRSEMNVSTLELGDSALYLCASSRQGATNEKLFFGSGTQLSVL.

This clone was observed once. V is TRBV6-5 and J is TRBJ2-1; 9 nucleotides align to TRBD1. The CDR3 spans 15 residues. Germline CDR1 is MNHEY and CDR2 is SVGAGI. J was trimmed by 7 bases and V by 5 bases; bases with no gene match: 9. CDR3 region: CASSPQQGAWNEQFF. The CDR3 DNA is TGTGCCAGCAGTCCGCAACAGGGGGCTTGGAATGAGCAGTTCTTC.

The chain uses TRBV5-5 and TRBJ1-4; D not certain. The CDR3 covers 18 residues. In germline, CDR1 is SGHKS, CDR2 YYEKEE (reference sequence). V lost 4 bases, J lost 0 bases, and 19 bases lay in between. The CDR3 nucleotides are TGTGCCAGCAGCGCCCTTAGTTTAGACACAGCAACTAATGAAAAACTGTTTTTT. Its translation is CASSALSLDTATNEKLFF.

The CDR3 DNA is TGCACCAGCAGACGCATAGCGGGGGCCCTGGGGGATACGCAGTATTTT. This sequence encodes CTSRRIAGALGDTQYF. This rearrangement joins TRBV1 to TRBJ2-3; the table's D call, TRBD2, was not checked against the DNA. TRBV1 is classified as a pseudogene. This CDR3 has 16 residues.